What follows is one T cell receptor beta chain and its context. No antigen is known for it. Primers included in the PCR were 60 Vbeta and 13 Jbeta primers. The data were produced by immunoSEQ multiplex PCR, yet TCRdb's version contains in-frame clones alone and is incomplete. The table includes about 110,000 clones, about 59% detected once. This specimen comes from a study of cytomegalovirus exposure and HLA in healthy donors. Study-wide context: The study's early data release held about 85 million unique TCRs from HLA-typed donors.

Germline CDR1 and CDR2: LNHDA and SQIVND (reference sequence). J lost 6 bases, V lost 6 bases, and 11 bases had no gene match. The CDR3 contains 16 residues. Study-wide points: The study found most TCR sequences rare, yet found some public TCRs in many donors.

This receptor was taken from a man aged 25 to 40 in good health and CMV-seropositive. This chain uses TRBV19 with TRBJ1-6; 7 positions agree with TRBD1. The sample consisted of PBMCs. The chain's CDR3 is CASRVTGEGGNSPLHF. The CDR3 DNA sequence: TGTGCCAGTAGGGTTACAGGGGAAGGTGGTAATTCACCCCTCCACTTT.